This T cell receptor (beta chain) was recovered during a study of T cells in Graves' hyperthyroidism and ophthalmopathy. Using RNA transcripts as the source, TCR beta CDR3 regions were amplified. TCR CDR3 underwent first-round RT-PCR with the HTBI primer set. MiXCR was run by TCRdb on the multiplex PCR reads, yielding one entry per CDR3 protein. In the table there are 450,000 to 550,000 distinct CDR3 sequences, around 24% of which are singletons. CDR3 size: 12 residues. Germline CDR1 SEHNR, CDR2 FQNEAQ (reference sequence). Trimming pared 2 bases from V and 6 bases from J, leaving 8 bases between. This clonotype was observed many times.

The chain links TRBV7-9 to TRBJ2-7, with D hard to call. Input material: blood. This receptor was taken from a woman in her 30s with Graves' ophthalmopathy. CDR3 nucleotide sequence: TGTGCCAGCAGCTTAAACGTGGGCGAGCAGTACTTC. As protein: CASSLNVGEQYF.